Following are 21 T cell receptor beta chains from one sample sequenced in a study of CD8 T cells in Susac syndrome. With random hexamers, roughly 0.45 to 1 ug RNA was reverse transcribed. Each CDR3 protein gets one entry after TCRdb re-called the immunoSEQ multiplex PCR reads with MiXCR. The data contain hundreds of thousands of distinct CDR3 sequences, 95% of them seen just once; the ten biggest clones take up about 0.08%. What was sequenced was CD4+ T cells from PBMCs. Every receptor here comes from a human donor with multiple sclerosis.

The CDR3 is CAWSRTGGSQPQHF. The CDR3 DNA reads TGTGCCTGGAGTCGGACAGGGGGCTCTCAGCCCCAGCATTTT. The V gene is TRBV30, the J gene TRBJ1-5, with 11 bases lining up with TRBD1. V trimming: 2 bases; J trimming: 6 bases; junction bases outside the gene matches: 3. The V gene's germline CDR1 is GTSNPN and CDR2 SVGIG (reference sequence). CDR3 length equals 14 residues.

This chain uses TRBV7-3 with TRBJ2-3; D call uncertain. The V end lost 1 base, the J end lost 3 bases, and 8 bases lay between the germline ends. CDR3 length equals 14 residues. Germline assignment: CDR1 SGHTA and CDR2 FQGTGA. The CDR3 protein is CASSLNAPTDTQYF. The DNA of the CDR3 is TGTGCCAGCAGCTTAAACGCCCCGACAGATACGCAGTATTTT.

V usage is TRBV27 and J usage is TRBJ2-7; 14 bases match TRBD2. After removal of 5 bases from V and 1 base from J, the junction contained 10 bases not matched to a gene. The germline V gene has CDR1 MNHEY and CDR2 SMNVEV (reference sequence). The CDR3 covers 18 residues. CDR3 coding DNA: TGTGCCAGCAGTCCTTCGGGACTAGCGGGGGCAAGGTCCTACGAGCAGTACGTC. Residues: CASSPSGLAGARSYEQYV.

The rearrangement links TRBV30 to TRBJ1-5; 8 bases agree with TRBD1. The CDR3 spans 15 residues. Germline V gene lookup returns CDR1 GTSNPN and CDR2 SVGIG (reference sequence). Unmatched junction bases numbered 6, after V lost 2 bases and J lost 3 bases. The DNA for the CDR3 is TGTGCCTGGAGTACGCAGGGGGCCCACAATCAGCCCCAGCATTTT. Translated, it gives CAWSTQGAHNQPQHF.

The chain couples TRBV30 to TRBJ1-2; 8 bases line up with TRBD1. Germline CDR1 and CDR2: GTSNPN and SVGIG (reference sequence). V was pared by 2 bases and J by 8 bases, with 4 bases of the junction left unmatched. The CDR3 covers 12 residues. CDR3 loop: CAWSTRDRGYTF. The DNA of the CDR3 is TGTGCCTGGAGTACCCGGGACAGGGGCTACACCTTC.

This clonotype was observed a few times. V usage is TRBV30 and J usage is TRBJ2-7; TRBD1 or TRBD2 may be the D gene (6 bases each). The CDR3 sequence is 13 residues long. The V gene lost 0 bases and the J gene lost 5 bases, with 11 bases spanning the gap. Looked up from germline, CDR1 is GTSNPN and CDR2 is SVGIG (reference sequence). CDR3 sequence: CAWSVGGPDEQYF. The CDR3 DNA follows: TGTGCCTGGAGTGTAGGGGGGCCCGACGAGCAGTACTTC.

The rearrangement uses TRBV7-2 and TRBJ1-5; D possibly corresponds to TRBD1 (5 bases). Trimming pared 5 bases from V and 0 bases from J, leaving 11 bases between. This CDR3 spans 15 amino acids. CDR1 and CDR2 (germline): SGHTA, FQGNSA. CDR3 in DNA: TGTGCCAGCAGCCCGGGGGGATCTAGCAATCAGCCCCAGCATTTT. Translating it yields CASSPGGSSNQPQHF.

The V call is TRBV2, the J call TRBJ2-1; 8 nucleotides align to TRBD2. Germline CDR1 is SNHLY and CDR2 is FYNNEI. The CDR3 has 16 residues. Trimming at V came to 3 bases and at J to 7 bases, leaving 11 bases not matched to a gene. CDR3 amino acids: CASSEGLAGLGNEQFF. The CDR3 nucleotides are TGTGCCAGCAGTGAGGGGCTAGCGGGCCTGGGGAATGAGCAGTTCTTC.

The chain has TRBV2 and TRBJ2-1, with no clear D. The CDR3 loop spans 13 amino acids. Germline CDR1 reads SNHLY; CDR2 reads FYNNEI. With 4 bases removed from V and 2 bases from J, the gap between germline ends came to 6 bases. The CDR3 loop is CASSAEPYNEQFF. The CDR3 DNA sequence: TGTGCCAGCAGTGCGGAGCCCTACAATGAGCAGTTCTTC.

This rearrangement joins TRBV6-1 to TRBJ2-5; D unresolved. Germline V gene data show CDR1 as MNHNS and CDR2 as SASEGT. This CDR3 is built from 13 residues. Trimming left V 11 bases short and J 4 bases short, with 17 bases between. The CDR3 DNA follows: TGTGCCGGACGGACGGCCCACCGAGAGACCCAGTACTTC. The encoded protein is CAGRTAHRETQYF.

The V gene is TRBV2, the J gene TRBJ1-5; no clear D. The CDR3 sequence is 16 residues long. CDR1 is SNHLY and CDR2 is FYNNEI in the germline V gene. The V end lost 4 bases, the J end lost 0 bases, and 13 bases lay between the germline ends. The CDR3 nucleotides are TGTGCCAGCAGTGGTAAACGGACGTATAGCAATCAGCCCCAGCATTTT. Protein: CASSGKRTYSNQPQHF.

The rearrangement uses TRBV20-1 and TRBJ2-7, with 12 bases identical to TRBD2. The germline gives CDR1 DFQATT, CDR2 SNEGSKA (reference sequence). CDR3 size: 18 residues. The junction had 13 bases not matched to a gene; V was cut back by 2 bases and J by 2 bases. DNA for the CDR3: TGCAGTGCTAGACCCCGCGGCTTCAGACTAGCGGGGGCCTACGAGCAGTACTTC. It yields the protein CSARPRGFRLAGAYEQYF.

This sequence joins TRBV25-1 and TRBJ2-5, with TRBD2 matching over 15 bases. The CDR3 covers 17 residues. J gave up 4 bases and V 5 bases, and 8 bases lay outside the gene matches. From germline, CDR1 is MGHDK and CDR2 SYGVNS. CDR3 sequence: CASSQPGLAGGGETQYF. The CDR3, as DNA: TGTGCCAGCAGTCAACCGGGACTAGCGGGGGGAGGAGAGACCCAGTACTTC. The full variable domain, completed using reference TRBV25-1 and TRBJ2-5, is EADIYQTPRYLVIGTGKKITLECSQTMGHDKMYWYQQDPGMELHLIHYSYGVNSTEKGDLSSESTVSRIRTEHFPLTLESARPSHTSQYLCASSQPGLAGGGETQYFGPGTRLLVL.

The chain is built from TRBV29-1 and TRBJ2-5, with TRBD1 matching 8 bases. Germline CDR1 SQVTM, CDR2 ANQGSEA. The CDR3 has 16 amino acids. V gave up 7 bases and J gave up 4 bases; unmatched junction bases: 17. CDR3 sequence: CSGWGQGARDRETQYF. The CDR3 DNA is TGCAGCGGTTGGGGCCAGGGGGCGAGGGATAGAGAGACCCAGTACTTC.

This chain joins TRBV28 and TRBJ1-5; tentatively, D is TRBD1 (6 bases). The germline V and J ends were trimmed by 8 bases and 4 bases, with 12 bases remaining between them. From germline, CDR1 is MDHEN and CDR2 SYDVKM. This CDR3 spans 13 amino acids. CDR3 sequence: CASSGTNNQPQHF. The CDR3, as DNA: TGTGCCAGCTCCGGGACAAATAATCAGCCCCAGCATTTT.

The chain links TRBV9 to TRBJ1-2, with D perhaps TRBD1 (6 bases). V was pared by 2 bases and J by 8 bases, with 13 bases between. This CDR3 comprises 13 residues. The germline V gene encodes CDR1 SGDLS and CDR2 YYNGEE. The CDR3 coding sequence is TGTGCCAGCAGCGTTGCGAGGGGGTACGGCTACACCTTC. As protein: CASSVARGYGYTF.

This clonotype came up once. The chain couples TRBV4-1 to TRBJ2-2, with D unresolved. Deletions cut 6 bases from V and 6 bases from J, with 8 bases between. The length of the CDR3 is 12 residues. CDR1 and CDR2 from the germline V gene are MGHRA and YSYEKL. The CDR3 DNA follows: TGCGCCAGCAGTCACATCGCCGGGGAGCTGTTTTTT. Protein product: CASSHIAGELFF.

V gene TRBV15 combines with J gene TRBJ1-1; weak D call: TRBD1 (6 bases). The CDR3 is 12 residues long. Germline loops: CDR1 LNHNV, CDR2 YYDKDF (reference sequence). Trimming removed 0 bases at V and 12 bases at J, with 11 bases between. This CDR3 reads CATSRDRGETFF. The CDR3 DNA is TGTGCCACCAGCAGAGACAGGGGCGAAACTTTCTTT.

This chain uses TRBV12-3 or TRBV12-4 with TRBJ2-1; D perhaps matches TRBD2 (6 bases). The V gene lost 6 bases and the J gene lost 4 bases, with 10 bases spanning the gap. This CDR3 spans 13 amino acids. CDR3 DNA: TGTGCCAGCAGCACGACTAGTTACAATGAGCAGTTCTTC. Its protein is CASSTTSYNEQFF.

CDR3 sequence: CAWSKESGTVYNEQFF. In DNA, the CDR3 is TGTGCCTGGAGTAAAGAGAGCGGGACGGTATACAATGAGCAGTTCTTC. The V and J genes are TRBV30 and TRBJ2-1, with 7 bases matching TRBD2. The CDR3 spans 16 residues. V trimming: 2 bases; J trimming: 4 bases; junction bases outside the gene matches: 11. From germline, CDR1 is GTSNPN and CDR2 SVGIG (reference sequence).

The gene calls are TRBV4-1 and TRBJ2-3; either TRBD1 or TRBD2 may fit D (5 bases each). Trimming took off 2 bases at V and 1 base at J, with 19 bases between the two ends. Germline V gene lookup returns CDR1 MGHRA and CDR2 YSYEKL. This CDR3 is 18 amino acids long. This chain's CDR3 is CASSQRGERGSGTDTQYF. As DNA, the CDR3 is TGCGCCAGCAGCCAAAGAGGGGAGAGGGGATCGGGCACAGATACGCAGTATTTT.